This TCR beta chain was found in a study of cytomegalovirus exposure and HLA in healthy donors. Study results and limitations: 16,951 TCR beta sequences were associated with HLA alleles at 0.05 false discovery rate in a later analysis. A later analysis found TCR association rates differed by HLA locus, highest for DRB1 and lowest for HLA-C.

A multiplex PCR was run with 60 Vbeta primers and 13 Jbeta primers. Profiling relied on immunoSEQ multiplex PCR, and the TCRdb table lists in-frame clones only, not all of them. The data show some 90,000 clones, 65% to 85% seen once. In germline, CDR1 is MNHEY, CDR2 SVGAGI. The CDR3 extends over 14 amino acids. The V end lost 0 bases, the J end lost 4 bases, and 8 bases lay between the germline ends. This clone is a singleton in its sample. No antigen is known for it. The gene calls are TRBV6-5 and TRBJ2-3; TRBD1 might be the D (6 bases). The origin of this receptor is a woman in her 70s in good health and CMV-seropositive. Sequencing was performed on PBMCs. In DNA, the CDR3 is TGTGCCAGCAGTTACTCGAGGGGGTCAGATACGCAGTATTTT. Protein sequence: CASSYSRGSDTQYF.